This T cell receptor beta chain was found in a study of blood T cells in healthy people across ages (dated by TCRdb to between 2014 and 2017). Regarding the research as a whole: Template switching captured roughly one uniquely barcoded TCR beta cDNA molecule per two T cells in model experiments. The study measured age-related changes in TCR beta repertoire diversity using deep sequencing normalized with unique cDNA molecular identifiers. The donors were divided into four age groups: young (average 16 years), middle-aged (approximately 42), aged (around 59) and long-lived (about 80). The study analyzed two additional independent replicas of 1 million unique cDNA reads from the same blood draw for two donors, one aged 18 to 30 and one aged 80 or older. General conclusions and limits of the study: Because donor CMV infection status was unknown, age-related changes in expanded clonotypes were potentially confounded. As age increased, observed TCR beta diversity per million T cells dropped in a roughly linear way, and a significant reduction was already evident by age roughly 36. Because profiling used bulk unsorted PBMCs, naive and antigen-experienced compartments could not be compared conclusively. Estimates of total diversity based on one million sequenced T cells were considered lower bounds and underestimates. Observed TCR beta diversity correlated strongly with the percentage of naive T cells measured by flow cytometry. Compared with the aged group, more naive CD4+ T cells, fewer expanded clones and increased TCR diversity were shown by the long-lived group, suggesting age selection.

The method was 5' RACE. The sequencer was an Illumina HiSeq 2500. A second PCR of about 6 to 12 cycles was run with a J-beta primer mix and a sample-barcoded 5' primer. A unique molecular identifier was introduced onto each TCR beta cDNA molecule by a template-switch 5' adaptor carrying 12 random nucleotides. Each sample yielded at least 2.5 million CDR3-containing paired-end reads. First-strand cDNA synthesis was performed from all RNA using the Mint cDNA synthesis kit, with priming by a TRBC-specific oligonucleotide. After uracil-DNA glycosylase treatment, a first 18-cycle PCR used universal primers M1SS and BC2_uni_R on all cDNA. The published analysis was carried out like this. Each sample was normalized by randomly selecting 1 million high-quality reads, each carrying a distinct molecular identifier. Instead of being binned into consensus sequences, reads that shared molecular identifiers were thrown out. MiTCR, set to a Q25 quality threshold and the strictest error-elimination algorithm, was used for CDR3 identification, clonotype clustering and error correction. Lower-bound total TCR beta diversity was estimated with a nonparametric unseen species model using Euler transformation. TCRdb trimmed the raw reads at Q25, called clones with MiXCR and kept productive beta chains. Records with the same CDR3 protein are collapsed into one entry carrying the most frequent genes and DNA. It is TCRdb's table, rather than the study itself, that gives the V and J calls and clone size. The sample contains around 990,000 distinct CDR3 sequences, 25% of them found a single time. Approximately 0.79% of the sample lies in the top ten.

V is shortened by 1 base, J by 3 bases, and the region joining them spans 6 bases. Taken from cysteine to phenylalanine, the CDR3 has 13 residues. Only the CDR3 DNA stays, 39 bases, in frame from base 1. Worth noting for this clonotype: This clone's antigen is unknown. No per-base quality is available; no much larger clone lies one base away.

The 39 donors, aged 6 to 90 years, were systemically healthy Caucasian individuals from Russia. Ten milliliters of peripheral blood were drawn from each donor into EDTA-treated Vacutainer tubes. Ficoll-Paque density-gradient centrifugation was used to isolate PBMCs, with at least 7 million per sample. Total RNA, at least 5.5 micrograms per sample, was extracted from PBMCs with Trizol reagent. For every donor, an aliquot of PBMCs went through flow cytometry to measure the percentages of naive CD45RAhigh/CD27high T cells. The data also belong to a second study, concerning T cells of mothers and their children. As that second study puts it: Nine systemically healthy Caucasian individuals served as donors, namely three mothers together with their six children. cDNA synthesis used all of the extracted RNA, with 1.5 ug of RNA in each 15 ul reaction. Sample barcodes and 2-4 random nucleotides were added via the M1S primer in the second PCR. Over 8 million TCR beta CDR3 reads were obtained for each mother, and 2.7 million or so reads were obtained for each child. In both related and unrelated pairs, thymic selection shapes the output of TCR recombination in a similar way, with inherited differences having only a minor effect. Related mother-child pairs always showed normalized repertoire overlap that was slightly higher than in unrelated mother-child pairs, though the difference was never significant. With a sensitivity of about 100 clones per million clonotypes, no persistent microchimeric T cell clones were detected. The study used deep NGS to compare TCR beta repertoires of mothers and children, seeking features distinguishing related mother-child pairs from unrelated individuals. Mothers averaged 40 +/- 4 years of age and children averaged around 11 +/- 4 years. After adapters were ligated using NEBNext reagents, the libraries underwent 100+100 nt paired-end sequencing on an Illumina HiSeq 2000. Mother and child libraries were prepared a month apart and sequenced in separate runs to prevent cross-contamination. For each donor, between roughly 500,000 and 2,300,000 distinct TCR beta clonotypes were identified. Naive TCR beta clonotypes were estimated from low-frequency clonotypes matched to each donor's FACS-determined naive share, without sorting.

Rearrangement joined TRBV12-3 or TRBV12-4 to TRBJ1-2; no confident D gene assignment can be made. Sample: blood. The clonotype originates from a girl aged 2 to 9 in good health. The nucleotide sequence reads TGTGCCAGCAGTTTAGAGATATACTATGGCTACACCTTC. It encodes CASSLEIYYGYTF.